These 18 T cell receptor beta chains were sequenced from one sample in a study of blood T cell repertoires in COVID-19. This table comes from immunoSEQ multiplex PCR, and its TCRdb copy is limited to in-frame clones, with some not included. Of 40,000 to 55,000 clones in the sample, 89% were seen once. The material sequenced was peripheral blood. These receptors all stem from a man in his 70s with active COVID-19.

This clone occurred a few times. The chain recombines TRBV18 with TRBJ2-7, with D perhaps matching TRBD2 (6 bases). V gave up 0 bases and J gave up 2 bases, with 23 bases separating them. The CDR3 consists of 19 residues. In germline, CDR1 is KGHSH, CDR2 LQKENI. DNA for the CDR3: TGTGCCAGCTCACCACCGTTGTCAGGAGGGACCCGGGCCACCTACGAGCAGTACTTC. Its translation is CASSPPLSGGTRATYEQYF. The whole variable domain, remainder taken from reference TRBV18 and TRBJ2-7, is NAGVMQNPRHLVRRRGQEARLRCSPMKGHSHVYWYRQLPEEGLKFMVYLQKENIIDESGMPKERFSAEFPKEGPSILRIQQVVRGDSAAYFCASSPPLSGGTRATYEQYFGPGTRLTVT.

The chain carries TRBV9 and TRBJ2-3; no reliable D call. Between the trimmed V and J ends, which lost 0 bases and 3 bases, there was a span of 8 bases. Germline V CDR1 and CDR2: SGDLS, YYNGEE. The CDR3 sequence is 14 residues long. The CDR3: CASSVDSATDTQYF. CDR3 nucleotides: TGTGCCAGCAGCGTAGACTCAGCGACAGATACGCAGTATTTT.

The chain carries TRBV19 and TRBJ2-7, with 14 bases that match TRBD2. The J segment lost 6 bases and the V segment lost 5 bases, leaving 9 bases of the junction unmatched. This CDR3 is built from 16 residues. Germline CDR1 LNHDA, CDR2 SQIVND (reference sequence). In DNA, the CDR3 is TGTGCCAGTAGTCCTGGGACTAGCGGGGGATCGCGCGAGCAGTACTTC. It codes for CASSPGTSGGSREQYF.

The chain carries TRBV28 and TRBJ2-2; 7 bases align to TRBD1. V shed 7 bases and J 3 bases; nucleotides not matched to a gene: 2. This CDR3 has 13 amino acids. CDR1 and CDR2 from the germline V gene are MDHEN and SYDVKM. CDR3 in DNA: TGTGCCAGCAACGACAGGGACACCGGGGAGCTGTTTTTT. As protein: CASNDRDTGELFF.

The V and J genes are TRBV11-2 and TRBJ2-2; tentative D call: TRBD1 (5 bases). In germline, CDR1 is SGHAT, CDR2 FQNNGV. This CDR3 region has 15 residues. V shed 5 bases and J shed 3 bases, with 13 bases lying between them. The CDR3 region is CASSPRWGDTGELFF. CDR3 DNA sequence: TGTGCCAGCAGCCCGCGTTGGGGCGACACCGGGGAGCTGTTTTTT.

V gene TRBV7-2 combines with J gene TRBJ2-6; D unclear. V gave up 5 bases and J gave up 0 bases, with 14 bases separating them. Germline V gene data show CDR1 as SGHTA and CDR2 as FQGNSA. The CDR3 runs to 17 residues. The CDR3 DNA sequence: TGTGCCAGCAGCCCTAGGCCAGCAAGCTCTGGGGCCAACGTCCTGACTTTC. Translation: CASSPRPASSGANVLTF.

This chain connects TRBV7-2 to TRBJ2-5; TRBD1 aligns across 7 bases. The CDR3 length is 13 residues. Trimming cost V 5 bases and J 3 bases; bases outside gene matches: 3. The germline V gene encodes CDR1 SGHTA and CDR2 FQGNSA. In nucleotides, the CDR3 is TGTGCCAGCAGCGTTACAGGGGAAGAGACCCAGTACTTC. This encodes CASSVTGEETQYF.

The chain links TRBV15 to TRBJ2-7; D perhaps matches TRBD1 (5 bases). The germline V gene encodes CDR1 LNHNV and CDR2 YYDKDF (reference sequence). CDR3 size: 16 residues. With 0 bases removed from V and 3 bases from J, the gap between germline ends came to 15 bases. CDR3 in amino acids: CATSRDSGRVVYEQYF. Here the CDR3 DNA reads TGTGCCACCAGCAGAGATTCCGGCAGGGTAGTCTACGAGCAGTACTTC.

This sequence joins TRBV5-6 and TRBJ1-2; D perhaps matches TRBD1 (5 bases). Germline CDR1 is SGHDT and CDR2 is YYEEEE. This CDR3 contains 11 residues. Trimming cost V 4 bases and J 5 bases, with 6 bases left between them. The CDR3, as DNA: TGTGCCAGCAGCGGGGGGTATGGCTACACCTTC. It translates to CASSGGYGYTF.

In this sample, this clone turned up once. The rearrangement joins TRBV6-6 to TRBJ1-1; D perhaps matches TRBD1 (5 bases). Trimming took off 6 bases at V and 3 bases at J, with 14 bases between the two ends. Germline V gives CDR1 MNHNY, CDR2 SVGAGI (reference sequence). This CDR3 contains 14 residues. CDR3: CASSYGEGHTEAFF. The CDR3 DNA is TGTGCCAGCAGCTATGGGGAGGGGCACACTGAAGCTTTCTTT.

The chain combines TRBV4-3 with TRBJ2-3, with D possibly matching TRBD2 (5 bases). The CDR3 length is 16 residues. Germline CDR1 LGHNA, CDR2 YSLEER. V was clipped by 0 bases and J by 6 bases, with 16 bases between them. The CDR3 loop is CASSQDQPSPGDTQYF. DNA of the CDR3: TGCGCCAGCAGCCAAGATCAGCCTAGCCCGGGCGATACGCAGTATTTT.

This sequence joins TRBV6-2 or TRBV6-3 and TRBJ2-2, with D unresolved. Germline values: CDR1 MNHEY, CDR2 SVGEGT. Trimming pared 0 bases from V and 2 bases from J, leaving 4 bases between. This CDR3 is 14 amino acids long. The CDR3 protein is CASSYSLNTGELFF. The CDR3 DNA reads TGTGCCAGCAGTTACTCATTAAACACCGGGGAGCTGTTTTTT.

The CDR3, as DNA: TGCGCCAGCAGCGCCCGGGACAGGGGTATGGATGAGCAGTTCTTC. Its translation is CASSARDRGMDEQFF. This chain links TRBV4-1 with TRBJ2-1; TRBD1 agrees at 10 bases. With 5 bases clipped from V and 8 bases from J, the junction kept 9 bases outside the gene matches. CDR1 and CDR2 from the germline V gene are MGHRA and YSYEKL. CDR3 length equals 15 residues.

This clone showed up just once. The rearrangement links TRBV7-9 to TRBJ2-1; D possibly corresponds to TRBD2 (5 bases). The CDR3 extends over 16 amino acids. Trimming cost V 1 base and J 4 bases, with 14 bases left between them. CDR1 is SEHNR and CDR2 is FQNEAQ in the germline V gene (reference sequence). The CDR3 coding sequence is TGTGCCAGCAGCTTAGGGGCCGGACGGGGTTACAATGAGCAGTTCTTC. The encoded protein is CASSLGAGRGYNEQFF. Drawing the rest from reference TRBV7-9 and TRBJ2-1, the complete variable domain is DTGVSQNPRHKITKRGQNVTFRCDPISEHNRLYWYRQTLGQGPEFLTYFQNEAQLEKSRLLSDRFSAERPKGSFSTLEIQRTEQGDSAMYLCASSLGAGRGYNEQFFGPGTRLTVL.

This chain links TRBV3-1 (or the pseudogene TRBV3-2) with TRBJ2-1, with TRBD1 matching over 7 bases. Germline-derived CDR1 and CDR2 are LGHDT and YNNKEL (reference sequence). The length of the CDR3 is 16 residues. Trimming at V came to 0 bases and at J to 6 bases, leaving 8 bases not matched to a gene. CDR3 loop: CASSQDMAGGPNEQFF. CDR3 bases: TGTGCCAGCAGCCAAGATATGGCAGGGGGTCCCAATGAGCAGTTCTTC.

This chain joins TRBV27 and TRBJ2-1, with 7 positions matching TRBD2. The CDR3 is 13 amino acids. Per the germline V gene, CDR1 is MNHEY and CDR2 is SMNVEV (reference sequence). V trimming: 7 bases; J trimming: 2 bases; junction bases outside the gene matches: 2. The CDR3 bases are TGTGCCAGCACTGGGGGGGCCTACAATGAGCAGTTCTTC. Amino acid sequence: CASTGGAYNEQFF.

The chain joins TRBV24-1 to TRBJ2-1; 11 bases are a match to TRBD1. V lost 5 bases to trimming and J lost 7 bases; unmatched junction nucleotides: 18. Germline V gives CDR1 KGHDR, CDR2 SFDVKD. The CDR3 length is 19 residues. CDR3 sequence (DNA): TGTGCCACCAGTGGACCGGGACAGGGGGAATTGTGGACAATTAATGAGCAGTTCTTC. This gives the protein CATSGPGQGELWTINEQFF.

The chain joins TRBV19 to TRBJ2-6; 8 nucleotides align to TRBD2. Germline assignment: CDR1 LNHDA and CDR2 SQIVND (reference sequence). The length of the CDR3 is 18 residues. V shed 3 bases, J shed 0 bases, and the junction held 7 bases outside the gene matches. This CDR3 reads CASSMAGGLSSGANVLTF. The CDR3 bases are TGTGCCAGTAGTATGGCGGGGGGTTTGAGCTCTGGGGCCAACGTCCTGACTTTC.